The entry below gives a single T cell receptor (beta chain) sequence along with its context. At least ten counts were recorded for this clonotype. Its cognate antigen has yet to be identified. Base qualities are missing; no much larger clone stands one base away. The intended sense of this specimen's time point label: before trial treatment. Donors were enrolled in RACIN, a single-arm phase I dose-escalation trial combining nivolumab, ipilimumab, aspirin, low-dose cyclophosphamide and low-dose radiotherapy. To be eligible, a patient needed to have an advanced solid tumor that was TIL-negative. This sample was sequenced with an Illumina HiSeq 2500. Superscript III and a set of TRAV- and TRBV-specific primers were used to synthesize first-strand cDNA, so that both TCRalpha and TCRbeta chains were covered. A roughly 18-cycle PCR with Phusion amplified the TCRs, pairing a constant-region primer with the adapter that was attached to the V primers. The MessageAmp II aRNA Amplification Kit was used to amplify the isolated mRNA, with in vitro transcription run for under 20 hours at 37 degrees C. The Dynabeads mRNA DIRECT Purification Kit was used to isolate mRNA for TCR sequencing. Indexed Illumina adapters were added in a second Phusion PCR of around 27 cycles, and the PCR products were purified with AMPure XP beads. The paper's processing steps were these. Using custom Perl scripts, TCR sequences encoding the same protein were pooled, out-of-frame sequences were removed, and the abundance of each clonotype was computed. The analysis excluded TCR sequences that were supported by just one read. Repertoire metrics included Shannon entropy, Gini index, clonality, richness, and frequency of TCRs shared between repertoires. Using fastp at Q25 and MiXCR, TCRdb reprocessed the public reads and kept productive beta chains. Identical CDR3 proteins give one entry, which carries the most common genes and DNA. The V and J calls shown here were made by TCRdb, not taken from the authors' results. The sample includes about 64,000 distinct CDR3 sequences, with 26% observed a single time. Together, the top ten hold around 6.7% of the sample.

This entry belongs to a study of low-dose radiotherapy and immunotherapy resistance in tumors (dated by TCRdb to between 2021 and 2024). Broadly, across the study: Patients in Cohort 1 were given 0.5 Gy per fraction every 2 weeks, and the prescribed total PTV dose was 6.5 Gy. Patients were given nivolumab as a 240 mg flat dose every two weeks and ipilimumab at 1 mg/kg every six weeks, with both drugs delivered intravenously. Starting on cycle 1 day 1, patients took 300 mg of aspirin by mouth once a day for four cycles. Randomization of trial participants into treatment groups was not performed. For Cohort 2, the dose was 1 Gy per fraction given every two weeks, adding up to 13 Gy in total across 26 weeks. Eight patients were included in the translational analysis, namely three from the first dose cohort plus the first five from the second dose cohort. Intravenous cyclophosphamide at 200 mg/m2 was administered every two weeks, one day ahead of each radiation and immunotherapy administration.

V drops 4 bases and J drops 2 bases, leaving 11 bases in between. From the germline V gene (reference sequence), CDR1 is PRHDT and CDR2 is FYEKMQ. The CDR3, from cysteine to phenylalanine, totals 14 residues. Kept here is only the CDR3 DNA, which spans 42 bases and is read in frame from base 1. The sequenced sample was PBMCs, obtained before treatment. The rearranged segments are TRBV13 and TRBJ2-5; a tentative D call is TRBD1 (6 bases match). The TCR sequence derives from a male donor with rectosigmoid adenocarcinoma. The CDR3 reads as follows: CASSSRTVQETQYF. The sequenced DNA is TGTGCCAGCAGCTCGAGGACAGTACAAGAGACCCAGTACTTC.